These T cell receptor beta chains were read from a single sample in a study of cytomegalovirus exposure and HLA in healthy donors. Some clones are missing from TCRdb's copy, which holds only in-frame ones; the method was immunoSEQ multiplex PCR. The sample holds 130,000 or so clones, 76% seen once. Sequencing was performed on PBMCs. The receptors were sampled from a man in his forties in good health and CMV-seronegative. Each CDR3 is given with its conserved first and last residue. The D gene is left open where the match is weak. Some rows have no size entry. The others give once, few or many, or a class for an expanded clone.

clone_size,d_call,v_call,j_call,cdr3_nt,cdr3_aa
few,TRBD2,TRBV4-2,TRBJ2-7,TGTGCCAGCAGCCGGGAGCGGGGTACCTACGAGCAGTACTTC,CASSRERGTYEQYF
NA,NA,TRBV11-3,TRBJ1-5,TGTGCCAGCAGCGGACGCGCAGGGGCGCAGCCCCAGCATTTT,CASSGRAGAQPQHF
NA,NA,TRBV5-4,TRBJ1-4,TGTGCCAGCAGCTTGAGCGGAACAACTAATGAAAAACTGTTTTTT,CASSLSGTTNEKLFF
NA,TRBD2,TRBV11-1,TRBJ2-1,TGTGCCAGCAGCCGGACTAGCGGGGGGTACAATGAGCAGTTCTTC,CASSRTSGGYNEQFF
NA,NA,TRBV28,TRBJ2-1,TGTGCCAGCAGTTCCTTCTACAATGAGCAGTTCTTC,CASSSFYNEQFF
few,TRBD2,TRBV5-4,TRBJ2-1,TGTGCCAGCAGCTTTAGCGGGGGGAGCTCCTACAATGAGCAGTTCTTC,CASSFSGGSSYNEQFF
NA,NA,TRBV21-1,TRBJ2-1,TGTGCCAGATTCAACGGGACTAGAGACTCCAATGAGCAGTTCTTC,CARFNGTRDSNEQFF
NA,TRBD1,TRBV28,TRBJ2-7,TGTGCCAGCAGTTTAAGGGGGACAGCTCTCTACGAGCAGTACTTC,CASSLRGTALYEQYF
NA,TRBD1,TRBV15,TRBJ2-7,TGTGCCACCAGCAGAGATCTGGGGACAGCCTACGAGCAGTACTTC,CATSRDLGTAYEQYF
NA,TRBD1,TRBV27,TRBJ2-3,TGTGCCAGCAGTCGACCGGGACAGGGGTCAGATACGCAGTATTTT,CASSRPGQGSDTQYF
NA,NA,TRBV4-1,TRBJ1-5,TGCGCCAGCAGCCAAGATGTGAGGACAACGCAGCCCCAGCATTTT,CASSQDVRTTQPQHF
NA,NA,TRBV20-1,TRBJ2-7,TGCAGTGCTAAACAGGGATACGAGCAGTACTTC,CSAKQGYEQYF
NA,TRBD2,TRBV28,TRBJ2-7,TGTGCCAGCAGTTCTATAGCGGGATACCACTACGAGCAGTACTTC,CASSSIAGYHYEQYF
NA,TRBD1,TRBV2,TRBJ2-5,TGTGCCAGCAAGAGGGGATTGACAGGGGGTTTGGGGACACAAGAGACCCAGTACTTC,CASKRGLTGGLGTQETQYF
NA,TRBD2,TRBV6-1,TRBJ2-7,TGTGCCAGCAGTGAAACGAGCGGGGGGTACGAGCAGTACTTC,CASSETSGGYEQYF
NA,TRBD2,TRBV6-6,TRBJ2-5,TGTGCCAGCAGTCTGACTAGCGGGAGATGGGAGACCCAGTACTTC,CASSLTSGRWETQYF
NA,NA,TRBV7-9,TRBJ1-2,TGTGCCAGCAGCGCCCATCGACAGCTACCCGTAGATGTCTACACCTTC,CASSAHRQLPVDVYTF
few,NA,TRBV14,TRBJ1-1,TGTGCCAGCAGCCACACAGGCACTGAAGCTTTCTTT,CASSHTGTEAFF
once,NA,TRBV7-9,TRBJ2-3,TGTGCCATCAGATTCGGCGGGGGCACAGATACGCAGTATTTT,CAIRFGGGTDTQYF
NA,NA,TRBV19,TRBJ1-6,TGTGCCAGTAGTGCCGGGATTTATAATTCACCCCTCCACTTT,CASSAGIYNSPLHF
NA,NA,TRBV5-1,TRBJ2-1,TGCGCCAGCAGCACGCAAGCGGGCTCCTACAATGAGCAGTTCTTC,CASSTQAGSYNEQFF
NA,NA,TRBV30,TRBJ1-1,TGTGCCTGGAGTGACGACAGCCTGGAGGAAGCTTTCTTT,CAWSDDSLEEAFF
once,TRBD1,TRBV7-6,TRBJ2-2,TGTGCCAGCAGCTTCCCGGGACAGGGTACCGGGGAGCTGTTTTTT,CASSFPGQGTGELFF
few,NA,TRBV4-1,TRBJ1-2,TGCGCCAGCAGCCCTTGGACAGATTCGGAGGGCTACACCTTC,CASSPWTDSEGYTF
NA,NA,TRBV19,TRBJ1-5,TGTGCCAGTAGGACAGCGCAGGTTAGCAATCAGCCCCAGCATTTT,CASRTAQVSNQPQHF
NA,NA,TRBV11-2,TRBJ2-7,TGTGCCAGCAGCCACGGAGAAACAGGGACCTACGAGCAGTACTTC,CASSHGETGTYEQYF
NA,NA,TRBV28,TRBJ2-5,TGTGCCAGCAGTTTATGGCAGGGTGTTAAGACCCAGTACTTC,CASSLWQGVKTQYF
NA,TRBD2,TRBV4-2,TRBJ2-3,TGTGCCAGCAGCCAAGATGATAGCGGGCCTACAGATACGCAGTATTTT,CASSQDDSGPTDTQYF
NA,TRBD2,TRBV2,TRBJ2-1,TGTGCCAGCAGGTTAGCGGGGAACCCCTACAATGAGCAGTTCTTC,CASRLAGNPYNEQFF
NA,NA,TRBV28,TRBJ2-7,TGTGCCAGCGAATTTGTTCGGGGCGAGCAGTACTTC,CASEFVRGEQYF
NA,TRBD1,TRBV27,TRBJ1-5,TGTGCCAGCGCACTCGGGACAGGTGGCAATCAGCCCCAGCATTTT,CASALGTGGNQPQHF
NA,NA,TRBV7-9,TRBJ1-2,TGTGCCAGCAGCTTTGGGGGCGACCCCGGGACGGTTAACTATGGCTACACCTTC,CASSFGGDPGTVNYGYTF
NA,NA,TRBV6-1,TRBJ2-7,TGTGCCAGCAGTGCTCGGACAACGAGCTCCTACGAGCAGTACTTC,CASSARTTSSYEQYF
NA,TRBD2,TRBV7-9,TRBJ2-7,TGTGCCAGCAGCCGACCCGGACTAGCGGGACTCTTCTCCTACGAGCAGTACTTC,CASSRPGLAGLFSYEQYF
NA,NA,TRBV6-1,TRBJ1-4,TGTGCCAGCAGCGGAACAGTATTAGAAAAACTGTTTTTT,CASSGTVLEKLFF
few,TRBD1,TRBV10-3,TRBJ2-7,TGTGCCATCAAAGCGGGACAGGGCCCCGCCTACGAGCAGTACTTC,CAIKAGQGPAYEQYF
NA,TRBD2,TRBV19,TRBJ2-3,TGTGCCAGTAGTCCCCGAGCGGGAGTCGAAGATACGCAGTATTTT,CASSPRAGVEDTQYF
NA,TRBD1,TRBV19,TRBJ2-7,TGTGCCAGTTATGGACAGGCCCACACTAGTTCATCCTACGAGCAGTACTTC,CASYGQAHTSSSYEQYF
NA,NA,TRBV21-1,TRBJ1-2,TGTGCCAGCGCAGGCGGGGCTTGGGGCTACACCTTC,CASAGGAWGYTF
few,NA,TRBV19,TRBJ2-5,TGTGCCAGTAGTAGAACTAGTCAAGAGACCCAGTACTTC,CASSRTSQETQYF
NA,NA,TRBV13,TRBJ2-3,TGTGCCAGCAGCCTGGACTCCGGCACAGATACGCAGTATTTT,CASSLDSGTDTQYF
NA,NA,TRBV19,TRBJ2-7,TGTGCCAGTAGTTTTCGGACGGGGACCTACGAGCAGTACTTC,CASSFRTGTYEQYF
NA,NA,TRBV28,TRBJ2-3,TGTGCCAGCAGTCGGAGACTAGGTCATAGCACAGATACGCAGTATTTT,CASSRRLGHSTDTQYF
NA,NA,TRBV14,TRBJ1-1,TGTGCCAGCAGCCGTTCCAGGGGTTTTGGGACTGAAGCTTTCTTT,CASSRSRGFGTEAFF
few,NA,TRBV9,TRBJ2-5,TGTGCCAGCGGGGGCCGGAGAGAGACCCAGTACTTC,CASGGRRETQYF
NA,NA,TRBV7-9,TRBJ1-2,TGTGCCAGCAGCCCAGAGGCGGCAGGGCCAAACTATGGCTACACCTTC,CASSPEAAGPNYGYTF
NA,NA,TRBV4-3,TRBJ1-2,TGCGCCAGCAGCCAAGATCCCCCTGGGGGGGCCGCGGTCGGCTACACCTTC,CASSQDPPGGAAVGYTF
NA,NA,TRBV7-8,TRBJ2-7,TGTGCCAGCAGCAGAGGACTCAACGAGCAGTACTTC,CASSRGLNEQYF
few,TRBD2,TRBV2,TRBJ2-7,TGTGCCAGCAGTCGACTAGCGGAGGCCTACTTC,CASSRLAEAYF
NA,TRBD2,TRBV7-2,TRBJ2-5,TGTGCCAGCAGCCAACGGGGGGAACAAGAGACCCAGTACTTC,CASSQRGEQETQYF
NA,TRBD1,TRBV5-1,TRBJ2-7,TGCGCCAGCAGGAAGACAGGGGCTTACGAGCAGTACTTC,CASRKTGAYEQYF
NA,TRBD1,TRBV30,TRBJ2-4,TGTGCCTGGAGTGGGGACAGGGAGGGCAAAAACATTCAGTACTTC,CAWSGDREGKNIQYF